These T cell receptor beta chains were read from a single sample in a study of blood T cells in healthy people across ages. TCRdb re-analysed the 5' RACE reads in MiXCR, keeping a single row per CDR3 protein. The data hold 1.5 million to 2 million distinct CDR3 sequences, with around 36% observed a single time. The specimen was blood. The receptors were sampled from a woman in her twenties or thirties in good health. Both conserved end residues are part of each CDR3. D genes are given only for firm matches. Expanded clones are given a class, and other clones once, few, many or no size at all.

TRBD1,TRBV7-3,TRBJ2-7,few,TGTGCCAGCAGCTTAGGGACAGGCGTCGACCCCTACGAGCAGTACTTC,CASSLGTGVDPYEQYF
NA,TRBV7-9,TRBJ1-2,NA,TGTGCCAGCAGCCCCCCGGGACACCTCTATGGCTACACCTTC,CASSPPGHLYGYTF
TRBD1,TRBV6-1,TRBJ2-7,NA,TGTGCTTTTGGGGGGGGACAGGGGACTTACGAGCAGTACTTC,CAFGGGQGTYEQYF
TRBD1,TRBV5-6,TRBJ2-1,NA,TGTGCCAGCAGCTGGGGGACAGCGCCTTTGGACGATGAGCAGTTCTTC,CASSWGTAPLDDEQFF
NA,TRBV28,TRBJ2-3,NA,TGTGCCAGCAGTCTGACTAAGGTCAGACCTCGGTATTTT,CASSLTKVRPRYF
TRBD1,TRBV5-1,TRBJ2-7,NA,TGCGCCAGCAGCCCGCTCTCGGGCGGGACAGGACGGAAGTACTTC,CASSPLSGGTGRKYF
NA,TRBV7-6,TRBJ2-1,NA,TGTGCCAGCAGCTTAGGGGACGACAGGAAGATGCACTGGCAGTTCTTC,CASSLGDDRKMHWQFF
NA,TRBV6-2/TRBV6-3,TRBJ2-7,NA,TGTGCCAGCAGTTACCTTGGACGGGGTTACGAGCAGTACTTC,CASSYLGRGYEQYF
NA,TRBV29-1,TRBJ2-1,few,TGCAGCGGTCGACTCAACAATGAGCAGTTCTTC,CSGRLNNEQFF
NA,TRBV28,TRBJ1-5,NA,TGTGCCAGCAGTTTATTGATTAGCTCCTCTCAGCCCCAGCATTTT,CASSLLISSSQPQHF
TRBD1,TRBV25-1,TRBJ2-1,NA,TGTGCCAGGACTTGTTTGGGACAGGGGATCGGTGAGCAGTTCTTC,CARTCLGQGIGEQFF
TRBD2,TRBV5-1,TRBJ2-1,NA,TGCGCCAGCAGCTCGACCTCTAGCGGGGGCCCCTACAATGAGCAGTTCTTC,CASSSTSSGGPYNEQFF
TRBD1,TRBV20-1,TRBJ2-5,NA,TGCAGTGCAAACGACAGGGGTGGAGAGACCCAGTACTTC,CSANDRGGETQYF
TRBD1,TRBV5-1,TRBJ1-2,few,TGCGCCAGCAGCGAGGGACAGAGTCGCGGCTACACCTTC,CASSEGQSRGYTF
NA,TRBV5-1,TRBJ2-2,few,TGCGCCAGCAGCTGGGGGCAGAGCACCGGGGAGCTGTTTTTT,CASSWGQSTGELFF
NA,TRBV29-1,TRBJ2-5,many,TGCAGCGCGGCCCCCCTCTCGTACGACAGGCCGTACCAAGAGACCCAGTACTTC,CSAAPLSYDRPYQETQYF
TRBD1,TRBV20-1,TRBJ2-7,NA,TGCAGTGCCAATCGCCGGGACAGGGGGCAATACGAGCAGTACTTC,CSANRRDRGQYEQYF
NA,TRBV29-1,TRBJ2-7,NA,TGCAGCGTTGCGGGGGGCCGATACTCCTACGAGCAGTACTTC,CSVAGGRYSYEQYF
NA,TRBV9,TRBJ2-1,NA,TGTGCCAGCAGCGGATACAGGGCGTTGCACAATGAGCAGTTCTTC,CASSGYRALHNEQFF
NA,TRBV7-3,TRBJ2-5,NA,TGTGCCAGCACCCCCGGGCCCCCCCAAGAGACCCAGTACTTC,CASTPGPPQETQYF
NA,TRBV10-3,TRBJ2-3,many,TGTGCCATCAGTGGCCAGGACTCCACAGATACGCAGTATTTT,CAISGQDSTDTQYF
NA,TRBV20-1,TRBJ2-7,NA,TGCAGTACTAGAGACCTGAATAGGCCCCTACGTTCGGAGCAGTACTTC,CSTRDLNRPLRSEQYF
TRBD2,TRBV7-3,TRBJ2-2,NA,TGTGCCAGCAGCTTAATTGGCGGGAGGGGCACCGGGGAGCTGTTTTTT,CASSLIGGRGTGELFF
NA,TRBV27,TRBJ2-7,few,TGTGCCAGCGGTCCTACCACCGAGCAGTACTTC,CASGPTTEQYF
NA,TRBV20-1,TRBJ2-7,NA,TGCAGTGCCTTACTAGGGGACGAGCAGTACTTC,CSALLGDEQYF
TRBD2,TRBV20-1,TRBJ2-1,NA,TGCAGCTTCCGGGGACTACCCGACAATGAGCAGTTCTTC,CSFRGLPDNEQFF